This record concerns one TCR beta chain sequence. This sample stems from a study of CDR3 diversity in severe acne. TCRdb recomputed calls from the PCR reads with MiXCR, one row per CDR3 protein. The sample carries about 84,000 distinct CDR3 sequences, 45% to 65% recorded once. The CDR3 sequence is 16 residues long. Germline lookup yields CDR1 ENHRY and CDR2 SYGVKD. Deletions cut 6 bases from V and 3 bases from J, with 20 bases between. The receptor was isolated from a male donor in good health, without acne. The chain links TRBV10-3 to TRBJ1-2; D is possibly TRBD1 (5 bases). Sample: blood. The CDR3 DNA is TGTGCCATCAGCCACCGAGGGGTCCTGGGGGACTATGGCTACACCTTC. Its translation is CAISHRGVLGDYGYTF.